The entry below gives a single TCR beta chain sequence along with its context. Its antigen has not been determined. No much larger clone exists at a distance of one base, and base qualities are not known. The entry originates in a study of T cell responses to AZD1222 COVID-19 vaccine (TCRdb year 2021). In terms of the full investigation: A total of 230 to 250 trial participants underwent TCR sequencing, of whom roughly 210 received two doses of AZD1222 and approximately 25 received two doses of the MenACWY control vaccine. Trial participants were enrolled by age into subgroups of 18-55, 56-69 and 70-plus years, and approximately 150, 30 and 60 TCR-sequenced participants, respectively, were included in these subgroups. General conclusions and limits of the study: The 56-69-year group was small, and its depth increase did not reach significance, likely because of low power. Vaccine-associated CD4 TCRs spanned the whole spike protein, with dominant responses in regions 160-218 and 743-854. Reportedly, close to half of the unique spike-specific TCRs recognized epitopes lying outside the regions that are mutated in the B.1.351 and B.1.1.7 variants. Participants were mostly white British, with more females than males. The authors suggested clonal diversity may have been underestimated. No day 14 peak-response samples were available, so repertoires were characterized only after the peak T cell response. Spike-specific TCR breadth and depth rose significantly after two AZD1222 doses compared with day 0 and with MenACWY recipients. Conclusions about previously exposed vaccinees are limited, since just five or six AZD1222 recipients were seropositive for SARS-CoV-2 at baseline.

This sample's time point label indicates: about 28 days (+/-7) after the second vaccine dose. Because spike-specific TCR depth and breadth did not differ between the two schedules, AZD1222 recipients who got a second dose at roughly 4 weeks were pooled with those who got a second dose at roughly 12 weeks. Samples from vaccinated people were obtained from the UK trials COV001 and COV002, which included a single-blind randomized controlled phase 2/3 trial of AZD1222 (ChAdOx1 nCoV-19) in healthy adults. For TCRbeta chain sequencing, PBMC samples were collected from trial participants at day 0 and at day 28 after the second dose. The CDR3 regions of human TCRbeta chains were analyzed by immunosequencing. Under the source paper's analysis protocol: Repertoire TCRs were checked for matches against a reference library of SARS-CoV-2-specific TCRs that had been generated using the MIRA antigen-specificity platform. Breadth was defined as the fraction of unique TCRs that were SARS-CoV-2-associated, and depth was defined as the fraction of total T cells that were SARS-CoV-2-associated. Using the MIRA data, each spike-specific TCR was mapped to the spike region that the TCR reacts to and placed in a CD4 or CD8 class. Log10-transformed breadth and depth values were compared by one-way ANOVA with Sidak's multiple comparisons tests. The table comes from immuneACCESS by way of TCRdb, which keeps in-frame sequences with V and J called. Part of the clones is missing from these tables; in studies checked, under half for an unresolved V gene and the rest for unknown reasons. Clone size and the V and J calls come from that table; the DNA yielded D and trimming. The sample records 150,000 to 200,000 clones, roughly nine tenths of which are singletons. The top ten clonotypes cover 1% to 1.5% of the sample.

The CDR3 starts with the cysteine, ends with the phenylalanine, and has 12 residues. Only CDR3 DNA remains: 36 bases, in frame from the first base. V drops 6 bases and J drops 8 bases, leaving 13 bases in between. CDR1 is given as WSHSY and CDR2 as SAAADI, both from the germline V gene. The sample consisted of peripheral blood, taken 28 days after the second AZD1222 dose. The sequence is built from TRBV10-2 and TRBJ1-2, with TRBD1 as a weak D call on 5 bases. The receptor was isolated from an adult who received the AZD1222 COVID-19 vaccine. The CDR3 loop reads CASSPISGGYTF. The base sequence is TGCGCCAGCAGCCCCATATCAGGGGGCTACACCTTC.